This entry lists 11 T cell receptor beta chains sequenced from one sample in a study of T-cell memory formation after mild COVID-19. TCRdb re-analysed the 5' RACE reads in MiXCR, keeping a single row per CDR3 protein. Of about 430,000 distinct CDR3 sequences in the sample, 15% to 20% are singletons; the top ten hold 20% to 25%. The sample comprised PBMCs or a T cell subset sorted from them (not recorded which). These receptors all stem from a man between 18 and 35 years old who had mild COVID-19 (a few samples of this study predate the infection). Cell type and time point are not known.

This clonotype was counted only a few times. The chain joins TRBV5-6 to TRBJ1-5; D might be TRBD1 (6 bases). Germline V lookup: CDR1 SGHDT, CDR2 YYEEEE. The germline V and J ends were trimmed by 4 bases and 1 base, with 12 bases remaining between them. This CDR3 is built from 15 residues. The CDR3 here is CASSAAGDSNQPQHF. The DNA for the CDR3 is TGTGCCAGCAGCGCGGCAGGGGACAGCAATCAGCCCCAGCATTTT.

Only a few counts were recorded for this clonotype. The chain carries TRBV12-3 or TRBV12-4 and TRBJ2-5; the match to TRBD1 covers 9 bases. The CDR3 has 14 amino acids. V gave up 6 bases and J gave up 1 base; unmatched junction bases: 3. The CDR3 region has the DNA TGTGCCAGCAGGCTGACAGGGGGCCAAGAGACCCAGTACTTC. It encodes CASRLTGGQETQYF.

The genes are TRBV7-2 and TRBJ1-5; no clear D. CDR1 SGHTA and CDR2 FQGNSA come from the germline V gene. The CDR3 extends over 15 amino acids. V was shortened by 5 bases and J by 0 bases, with 11 bases between the two germline ends. The CDR3 DNA reads as TGTGCCAGCAGCCAGGACCTGTATAGCAATCAGCCCCAGCATTTT. The encoded protein is CASSQDLYSNQPQHF.

This clonotype was counted at least ten times. V usage is TRBV12-3 or TRBV12-4 and J usage is TRBJ2-3; 14 bases are shared with TRBD2. The CDR3 consists of 17 residues. V shed 5 bases and J 1 base; nucleotides not matched to a gene: 5. CDR3 amino acids: CASSLGLAGGGTDTQYF. CDR3 coding DNA: TGTGCCAGCAGTCTCGGACTAGCGGGGGGCGGCACAGATACGCAGTATTTT.

The genes are TRBV19 and TRBJ2-2; D might be TRBD1 (6 bases). Germline CDR1 is LNHDA and CDR2 is SQIVND (reference sequence). V lost 10 bases and J lost 3, with 12 bases in between. The CDR3 has 13 residues. CDR3 residues: CATSYRDTGELFF. Written as DNA, the CDR3 is TGTGCCACTTCATACAGGGACACCGGGGAGCTGTTTTTT.

This clonotype has a handful of counts. This chain joins TRBV5-4 and TRBJ2-5, with TRBD1 matching 7 bases. CDR1 is SGHNT and CDR2 is YYREEE in the germline V gene (reference sequence). CDR3 length equals 14 residues. Trimming at V came to 4 bases and at J to 3 bases, leaving 6 bases not matched to a gene. The CDR3 DNA is TGTGCCAGCAGCCCCCGGACAGGCGAAGAGACCCAGTACTTC. Translation: CASSPRTGEETQYF.

This chain connects TRBV7-8 to TRBJ2-5; D is ambiguous. V lost 2 bases, J lost 1 base, and 14 bases lay in between. The CDR3 extends over 16 amino acids. In germline, CDR1 is SGHVS, CDR2 FQNEAQ. Written as DNA, the CDR3 is TGTGCCAGCAGCTTAAGGCGGCAGGTCCCCCAAGAGACCCAGTACTTC. Amino acids: CASSLRRQVPQETQYF.

The chain has TRBV14 and TRBJ2-3; D call uncertain. The CDR3 covers 13 residues. Germline assignment: CDR1 SGHDN and CDR2 FVKESK. V lost 3 bases to trimming and J lost 6 bases, with 10 bases between them. The CDR3 sequence is CASSQLSSDTQYF. CDR3 DNA sequence: TGTGCCAGCAGCCAGTTGAGTAGCGATACGCAGTATTTT.

The rearrangement joins TRBV10-3 to TRBJ1-3, with a tentative D call TRBD1 (6 bases). The CDR3 loop spans 12 amino acids. Germline V gene sequence: CDR1 ENHRY, CDR2 SYGVKD. The ends were cut back, 10 bases at V and 8 bases at J, with 15 bases in the middle. CDR3 DNA sequence: TGTGCCACCCAGGACAGTCTCCACACCATATATTTT. Its translation is CATQDSLHTIYF.

This clonotype was seen many times. The rearrangement uses TRBV5-1 and TRBJ2-5, with TRBD2 matching over 8 bases. Unmatched junction bases numbered 10, after V lost 4 bases and J lost 5 bases. The CDR3 totals 15 residues. CDR1 is SGHRS and CDR2 is YFSETQ in the germline V gene. The CDR3 protein is CASSPGLAASETQYF. The CDR3 DNA reads TGCGCCAGCAGCCCAGGACTAGCAGCCTCGGAGACCCAGTACTTC.

The chain is built from TRBV18 and TRBJ1-1, with D hard to call. Germline assignment: CDR1 KGHSH and CDR2 LQKENI. The CDR3 has 14 residues. V was shortened by 6 bases and J by 0 bases, with 11 bases between the two germline ends. The CDR3 protein is CASSPDQMNTEAFF. The CDR3 nucleotides are TGTGCCAGCTCCCCAGACCAGATGAACACTGAAGCTTTCTTT. Full variable domain (outside the CDR3, taken from reference TRBV18 and TRBJ1-1): NAGVMQNPRHLVRRRGQEARLRCSPMKGHSHVYWYRQLPEEGLKFMVYLQKENIIDESGMPKERFSAEFPKEGPSILRIQQVVRGDSAAYFCASSPDQMNTEAFFGQGTRLTVV.